This T cell receptor beta chain is drawn from a study of T-cell memory formation after mild COVID-19. Study details: The two donors had largely donor-specific TCR clusters.

This clonotype was counted between two and nine times. Its target is unknown. Study-level results: Pre-infection memory carried some responding clones, suggesting that cross-reactive memory joined. Contracting CD8+ clones were enriched in EMRA, CD4+ mainly in CM and EM.

TCRdb independently ran MiXCR on the 5' RACE reads; one entry per CDR3 protein. The data show under 550,000 distinct CDR3 sequences, 18% seen once. Trimming took off 4 bases at V and 0 bases at J, with 14 bases between the two ends. Germline CDR1 SGHDT, CDR2 YYEEEE. The CDR3 loop spans 15 amino acids. V and J are TRBV5-6 and TRBJ2-7; possibly TRBD1 or TRBD2 for D (5 bases each). The sample taken for sequencing was PBMCs or a T cell subset sorted from them (not recorded which). This TCR was sampled from an adult woman who had mild COVID-19 (a few samples of this study predate the infection). Cell type and time point are not known. DNA of the CDR3: TGTGCCAGCAGCAGAGGGGCGGTGAGCTCCTACGAGCAGTACTTC. Its protein product is CASSRGAVSSYEQYF. The full variable domain, rest sourced from reference TRBV5-6 and TRBJ2-7, is DAGVTQSPTHLIKTRGQQVTLRCSPKSGHDTVSWYQQALGQGPQFIFQYYEEEERQRGNFPDRFSGHQFPNYSSELNVNALLLGDSALYLCASSRGAVSSYEQYFGPGTRLTVT.